This passage covers 22 T cell receptor beta chains from one sample sequenced in a study of OX40 agonist ivuxolimab in advanced cancers. Sequenced by immunoSEQ multiplex PCR; TCRdb stores in-frame clones only, minus some. This sample has fewer than 65,000 clones, with almost 90% found just once. Material: CD4+ or CD8+ T cells sorted from blood, obtained in a trial of the OX40 agonist ivuxolimab. The origin of the receptors is an adult with an advanced solid tumor such as melanoma, head and neck, liver or kidney cancer.

The chain is built from TRBV7-3 and TRBJ2-2; D is possibly TRBD1 (5 bases). Trimming removed 2 bases at V and 5 bases at J, with 15 bases between. In germline, CDR1 is SGHTA, CDR2 FQGTGA. The CDR3 loop spans 16 amino acids. The CDR3 loop is CASSLLADPGTGELFF. The CDR3 region has the DNA TGTGCCAGCAGCTTACTGGCGGACCCAGGGACCGGGGAGCTGTTTTTT. The full variable domain, with the rest looked up from reference TRBV7-3 and TRBJ2-2, is GAGVSQTPSNKVTEKGKYVELRCDPISGHTALYWYRQSLGQGPEFLIYFQGTGAADDSGLPNDRFFAVRPEGSVSTLKIQRTERGDSAVYLCASSLLADPGTGELFFGEGSRLTVL.

The chain combines TRBV5-1 with TRBJ2-1; TRBD2 agrees at 9 bases. Germline trimming cut 5 bases from V and 13 bases from J; bases unmatched to any gene: 4. The CDR3 runs 11 residues. Germline CDR1 SGHRS, CDR2 YFSETQ. Here the CDR3 reads CASRASGVQFF. The CDR3 DNA reads TGCGCCAGCAGGGCTAGCGGGGTTCAGTTCTTC.

The rearrangement links TRBV7-3 to TRBJ2-1; 8 nucleotides agree with TRBD1. The CDR3 is 15 amino acids. Germline V CDR1 and CDR2: SGHTA, FQGTGA. The ends lost 2 bases at V and 9 bases at J; junction bases unmatched: 9. The CDR3 bases are TGTGCCAGCAGCTTAGAGGGACAGGTTTCAAGTGAGCAGTTCTTC. Its translation: CASSLEGQVSSEQFF. Full variable domain (missing parts from reference TRBV7-3 and TRBJ2-1): GAGVSQTPSNKVTEKGKYVELRCDPISGHTALYWYRQSLGQGPEFLIYFQGTGAADDSGLPNDRFFAVRPEGSVSTLKIQRTERGDSAVYLCASSLEGQVSSEQFFGPGTRLTVL.

The rearrangement joins TRBV5-1 to TRBJ2-2, with D unclear. This CDR3 spans 16 amino acids. V lost 0 bases to trimming and J lost 6 bases, with 15 bases between them. Germline CDR1 and CDR2: SGHRS and YFSETQ. The CDR3, as DNA: TGCGCCAGCAGCTTGGCTCCCCCGGAGATACCCGGGGAGCTGTTTTTT. It yields the protein CASSLAPPEIPGELFF.

The V and J genes are TRBV5-6 and TRBJ2-7; D gene unclear. The CDR3 loop spans 13 amino acids. Trimming left V 2 bases short and J 2 bases short, with 8 bases between. Looked up from germline, CDR1 is SGHDT and CDR2 is YYEEEE. The CDR3: CASSLNSPYEQYF. The DNA for the CDR3 is TGTGCCAGCAGCTTAAACAGCCCCTACGAGCAGTACTTC. Supplemented by reference TRBV5-6 and TRBJ2-7, the full variable domain reads DAGVTQSPTHLIKTRGQQVTLRCSPKSGHDTVSWYQQALGQGPQFIFQYYEEEERQRGNFPDRFSGHQFPNYSSELNVNALLLGDSALYLCASSLNSPYEQYFGPGTRLTVT.

This chain links TRBV7-9 with TRBJ2-1; TRBD2 aligns across 8 bases. V trimming: 7 bases; J trimming: 10 bases; junction bases outside the gene matches: 6. The CDR3 loop spans 12 amino acids. CDR1 and CDR2 from the germline V gene are SEHNR and FQNEAQ (reference sequence). The CDR3 reads CASMSIAGEQFF. CDR3 coding DNA: TGTGCCAGCATGTCGATAGCGGGGGAGCAGTTCTTC. The full variable domain, its missing parts supplied by reference TRBV7-9 and TRBJ2-1, is DTGVSQNPRHKITKRGQNVTFRCDPISEHNRLYWYRQTLGQGPEFLTYFQNEAQLEKSRLLSDRFSAERPKGSFSTLEIQRTEQGDSAMYLCASMSIAGEQFFGPGTRLTVL.

Only one count was recorded for this clone. In DNA, the CDR3 is TGTGCCAGCAGCTCTGACTACCTACCGGGCCCCATATATTTT. Protein product: CASSSDYLPGPIYF. The V and J genes are TRBV7-9 and TRBJ1-3; the D is unclear. This CDR3 comprises 14 residues. V lost 4 bases, J lost 11 bases, and 18 bases lay in between. Germline assignment: CDR1 SEHNR and CDR2 FQNEAQ (reference sequence).

The gene calls are TRBV5-1 and TRBJ1-4, with TRBD1 matching over 9 bases. Germline loops: CDR1 SGHRS, CDR2 YFSETQ. The junction had 5 bases not matched to a gene; V was cut back by 4 bases and J by 1 base. This CDR3 has 16 residues. CDR3 sequence reads: CASSAGQGRTNEKLFF. The CDR3 region has the DNA TGCGCCAGCAGCGCAGGACAGGGGAGAACTAATGAAAAACTGTTTTTT.

The chain carries TRBV29-1 and TRBJ2-1, with 11 bases that match TRBD2. Germline values: CDR1 SQVTM, CDR2 ANQGSEA. There are 15 residues in the CDR3. Unmatched junction bases numbered 8, after V lost 6 bases and J lost 4 bases. The chain's CDR3 is CSVSDSGRGYNEQFF. DNA of the CDR3: TGCAGCGTCTCGGATAGCGGGAGGGGTTACAATGAGCAGTTCTTC.

The V call is TRBV11-3, the J call TRBJ2-5; 9 bases align to TRBD2. The CDR3 loop spans 16 amino acids. The ends lost 3 bases at V and 4 bases at J; junction bases unmatched: 9. The V gene's germline CDR1 is SGHNT and CDR2 YENEEA. The CDR3 sequence is CASSFSSSGNPETQYF. The CDR3 DNA is TGTGCCAGCAGCTTTTCATCTAGCGGGAACCCAGAGACCCAGTACTTC.

This sequence joins TRBV7-9 and TRBJ2-3; no reliable D call. The germline V and J ends were trimmed by 8 bases and 4 bases, with 16 bases remaining between them. The CDR3 has 14 amino acids. Germline V gene lookup returns CDR1 SEHNR and CDR2 FQNEAQ (reference sequence). CDR3 sequence (DNA): TGTGCCAGCGCCTTTCCCGGTATGCCAGATACGCAGTATTTT. This sequence encodes CASAFPGMPDTQYF.

The genes are TRBV6-1 and TRBJ2-1; TRBD2 matches at 10 bases. The V and J ends lost 0 bases and 8 bases, in that order; junction bases with no gene match: 4. The CDR3 totals 15 residues. The germline gives CDR1 MNHNS, CDR2 SASEGT. Here the CDR3 reads CASSEAASGSYEQFF. For the CDR3, the DNA is TGTGCCAGCAGTGAAGCGGCTAGCGGGAGCTATGAGCAGTTCTTC.

A single count supports this clone. The J gene is TRBJ2-1, the V gene TRBV11-1, with D perhaps given as TRBD1 or TRBD2 (5 bases each). The CDR3 length is 15 residues. V was shortened by 3 bases and J by 8 bases, with 17 bases between the two germline ends. The germline V gene encodes CDR1 SGHAT and CDR2 FQDESV (reference sequence). The DNA of the CDR3 is TGTGCCAGCAGCTTGAGGGGTGACCCTGTCTATGAGCAGTTCTTC. Protein: CASSLRGDPVYEQFF.

The V gene is TRBV15, the J gene TRBJ2-3, with 8 bases matching TRBD1. CDR1 and CDR2 (germline): LNHNV, YYDKDF (reference sequence). The CDR3 loop spans 16 amino acids. J lost 1 base, V lost 3 bases, and 6 bases had no gene match. The CDR3 sequence is CATSSYPGQGTDTQYF. The DNA for the CDR3 is TGTGCCACCAGCAGTTATCCGGGACAGGGCACAGATACGCAGTATTTT.

This rearrangement joins TRBV7-3 to TRBJ2-7; 8 nucleotides line up with TRBD2. Trimming removed 5 bases from V and 4 bases from J; junction bases left unmatched: 10. CDR1 SGHTA and CDR2 FQGTGA come from the germline V gene. The CDR3 loop spans 15 amino acids. CDR3 loop: CASSHPGLVGYEQYF. CDR3 bases: TGTGCCAGCAGCCATCCGGGACTAGTAGGGTACGAGCAGTACTTC.

V and J are TRBV19 and TRBJ2-2; D call uncertain. V was pared by 1 base and J by 2 bases, with 2 bases between. The CDR3 length is 13 residues. Germline CDR1 reads LNHDA; CDR2 reads SQIVND (reference sequence). The CDR3 nucleotides are TGTGCCAGTAGTATAGGAAACACCGGGGAGCTGTTTTTT. It encodes CASSIGNTGELFF.

This clone has just one count. The chain carries TRBV19 and TRBJ2-3; no reliable D call. CDR1 is LNHDA, CDR2 SQIVND, per germline (reference sequence). The CDR3 loop spans 13 amino acids. V lost 5 bases and J 7 bases, leaving 13 bases between the germline ends. The CDR3 DNA is TGTGCCAGTAGTGCCGGAACAGCGAATACGCAGTATTTT. Protein sequence: CASSAGTANTQYF. Supplemented by reference TRBV19 and TRBJ2-3, the full variable domain reads DGGITQSPKYLFRKEGQNVTLSCEQNLNHDAMYWYRQDPGQGLRLIYYSQIVNDFQKGDIAEGYSVSREKKESFPLTVTSAQKNPTAFYLCASSAGTANTQYFGPGTRLTVL.

The chain joins TRBV4-1 to TRBJ2-3, with a weak D call TRBD1 (6 bases). The V gene's germline CDR1 is MGHRA and CDR2 YSYEKL. The CDR3 loop spans 14 amino acids. V gave up 0 bases and J gave up 5 bases, with 9 bases separating them. The CDR3 loop is CASSQEPGVDTQYF. CDR3 nucleotide sequence: TGCGCCAGCAGCCAAGAGCCAGGGGTAGATACGCAGTATTTT.

The count of this clone is one. V is TRBV9 and J is TRBJ2-1; 9 bases line up with TRBD2. The CDR3 is 16 amino acids. V was pared by 0 bases and J by 7 bases, with 8 bases of the junction left unmatched. CDR1 and CDR2 from the germline V gene are SGDLS and YYNGEE. The CDR3 is CASSVVGGGAWNEQFF. DNA of the CDR3: TGTGCCAGCAGCGTAGTGGGCGGGGGGGCATGGAATGAGCAGTTCTTC.

The chain links TRBV6-6 to TRBJ1-1; 7 nucleotides align to TRBD1. Germline trimming cut 6 bases from V and 3 bases from J; bases unmatched to any gene: 10. The CDR3 contains 15 residues. From germline, CDR1 is MNHNY and CDR2 SVGAGI (reference sequence). The CDR3 reads CASREHGTDDTEAFF. CDR3 DNA: TGTGCCAGCAGGGAGCACGGGACAGACGACACTGAAGCTTTCTTT.

The J gene is TRBJ1-4, the V gene TRBV11-3; D remains unclear. The V gene lost 5 bases and the J gene lost 1 base, with 8 bases spanning the gap. From germline, CDR1 is SGHNT and CDR2 YENEEA. The CDR3 spans 14 residues. CDR3 in amino acids: CASSPEGTNEKLFF. CDR3 DNA: TGTGCCAGCAGCCCGGAGGGAACTAATGAAAAACTGTTTTTT.

This clone came up a few times. The chain employs TRBV2 and TRBJ1-6; D unresolved. The germline gives CDR1 SNHLY, CDR2 FYNNEI. Trimming removed 4 bases at V and 10 bases at J, with 11 bases between. The CDR3 is made up of 13 amino acids. CDR3 in amino acids: CASSVQAGSPLHF. CDR3 nucleotides: TGTGCCAGCAGTGTCCAGGCTGGCTCACCCCTCCACTTT. Drawing the rest from reference TRBV2 and TRBJ1-6, the complete variable domain is EPEVTQTPSHQVTQMGQEVILRCVPISNHLYFYWYRQILGQKVEFLVSFYNNEISEKSEIFDDQFSVERPDGSNFTLKIRSTKLEDSAMYFCASSVQAGSPLHFGNGTRLTVT.